Listed here are 21 T cell receptor beta chains from one sample, sequenced in a study of blood T cell repertoires in COVID-19 (dated by TCRdb to about 2020). Library preparation employed the immunoSEQ multiplex PCR assay. Here the immuneACCESS table is served through TCRdb, limited to in-frame sequences with V and J called. Missing clones are a known gap in these copies; in checked studies unresolved V genes cover under half, and the rest lacks a known reason. The sample table records fewer than 65,000 clones; roughly 83% of these occur just once. The ten largest account for approximately 5% of the sample. Sequencing was performed on peripheral blood. The receptors originated from a human donor in a cohort sampled during active COVID-19.

The chain carries TRBV7-8 and TRBJ1-1; TRBD1 aligns across 7 bases. Looked up from germline, CDR1 is SGHVS and CDR2 is FQNEAQ. The junction had 13 bases not matched to a gene; V was cut back by 5 bases and J by 7 bases. CDR3 size: 15 residues. The CDR3 nucleotides read TGTGCCAGCAGCCGAGCCTCAGGGGGAGTCAATGAAGCTTTCTTT. It codes for CASSRASGGVNEAFF.

A single count supports this clone. CDR3 in DNA: TGTGCCAGCAGTTTGTTGACTAGCGGGGGCTACGAGCAGTACTTC. The encoded protein is CASSLLTSGGYEQYF. The chain uses TRBV27 and TRBJ2-7; 12 nucleotides agree with TRBD2. Germline CDR1 MNHEY, CDR2 SMNVEV (reference sequence). V trimming: 3 bases; J trimming: 3 bases; junction bases outside the gene matches: 3. The CDR3 spans 15 residues.

DNA of the CDR3: TGCACCAGCAGCCCGGCCGGGAGAGACCACTCCTACGAGCAGTACTTC. This translates into CTSSPAGRDHSYEQYF. The chain recombines TRBV1 with TRBJ2-7; the table's TRBD2 call for D was not verified on the DNA. TRBV1 is recorded as a pseudogene. The CDR3 has 16 residues.

This clone was counted between two and nine times. The chain links TRBV6-6 to TRBJ2-7; 7 nucleotides line up with TRBD1. Looked up from germline, CDR1 is MNHNY and CDR2 is SVGAGI (reference sequence). After removal of 5 bases from V and 4 bases from J, the junction contained 8 bases not matched to a gene. The CDR3 runs 14 residues. CDR3 in DNA: TGTGCCAGCAGTGGTGACAGGGTGGGATACGAGCAGTACTTC. This encodes CASSGDRVGYEQYF.

This CDR3 reads CAWSPRTGVIYF. The CDR3 DNA follows: TGTGCCTGGAGTCCCAGGACAGGGGTCATATATTTT. This chain uses TRBV30 with TRBJ1-3, with 9 bases matching TRBD1. J lost 12 bases, V lost 2 bases, and 5 bases had no gene match. Germline CDR1 and CDR2: GTSNPN and SVGIG (reference sequence). This CDR3 is 12 amino acids long.

The chain employs TRBV7-9 and TRBJ1-1; 8 nucleotides agree with TRBD1. V gave up 5 bases and J gave up 4 bases; unmatched junction bases: 3. There are 13 residues in the CDR3. The germline V gene has CDR1 SEHNR and CDR2 FQNEAQ (reference sequence). Written as DNA, the CDR3 is TGTGCCAGCAGCCGACAGGGGCCCACTGAAGCTTTCTTT. Residues: CASSRQGPTEAFF.

This chain uses TRBV7-6 with TRBJ1-6; D remains unclear. Per the germline V gene, CDR1 is SGHVS and CDR2 is FNYEAQ. This CDR3 contains 17 residues. Deletions cut 5 bases from V and 6 bases from J, with 20 bases between. DNA for the CDR3: TGTGCCAGCAGCCCCTTCGGGTCCGGCGGAGGTAATTCACCCCTCCACTTT. Translated: CASSPFGSGGGNSPLHF.

Only one count was recorded for this clone. The V and J genes are TRBV3-1 (or the pseudogene TRBV3-2) and TRBJ2-5; possible D gene TRBD1, 6 bases. V was pared by 1 base and J by 1 base, with 10 bases between. The CDR3 contains 15 residues. Germline CDR1 is LGHDT and CDR2 is YNNKEL (reference sequence). This CDR3 is CASSQAGHPQETQYF. The DNA of the CDR3 is TGTGCCAGCAGCCAAGCGGGACACCCCCAAGAGACCCAGTACTTC.

CDR3: CASSERQRGYNEQFF. In nucleotides, the CDR3 is TGCGCCAGCAGTGAGAGGCAGCGGGGGTACAATGAGCAGTTCTTC. The chain joins TRBV10-1 to TRBJ2-1; TRBD2 matches 8 bases. Trimming at V came to 2 bases and at J to 4 bases, leaving 4 bases not matched to a gene. This CDR3 contains 15 residues. Germline CDR1 WNHNN, CDR2 SYGVQD (reference sequence).

J is TRBJ2-3 and V is TRBV7-2, with 10 bases identical to TRBD2. CDR1 is SGHTA and CDR2 is FQGNSA in the germline V gene. The V gene end was trimmed by 1 base and the J gene end by 6 bases; junction bases not matched to a gene: 7. The CDR3 runs 16 residues. This CDR3 reads CASSLELAGTLDTQYF. In DNA, the CDR3 is TGTGCCAGCAGCTTAGAACTAGCGGGGACCTTGGATACGCAGTATTTT.

The chain carries TRBV6-4 and TRBJ2-5; 8 positions match TRBD2. This CDR3 has 14 residues. Germline CDR1 and CDR2: MRHNA and SNTAGT. V trimming: 4 bases; J trimming: 5 bases; junction bases outside the gene matches: 6. As DNA, the CDR3 is TGTGCCAGCAGTGCCGAAGCGGGGGCGGAGACCCAGTACTTC. It specifies CASSAEAGAETQYF.

This sequence joins TRBV9 and TRBJ2-7, with D possibly being TRBD2 (6 bases). The CDR3 consists of 14 residues. CDR1 SGDLS and CDR2 YYNGEE come from the germline V gene. Between the trimmed V and J ends, which lost 4 bases and 2 bases, there was a span of 13 bases. The CDR3 loop is CASSKEGSTYEQYF. The CDR3 nucleotides are TGTGCCAGCAGCAAGGAGGGGTCGACCTACGAGCAGTACTTC.

This clone was seen just once. The V call is TRBV12-3 or TRBV12-4, the J call TRBJ2-7; D not certain. The CDR3 totals 13 residues. Trimming removed 0 bases at V and 3 bases at J, with 6 bases between. The chain's CDR3 is CASSLARDYEQYF. The CDR3 coding sequence is TGTGCCAGCAGTTTAGCGAGAGACTACGAGCAGTACTTC.

The chain recombines TRBV2 with TRBJ2-3, with 8 bases fitting TRBD2. The germline V gene encodes CDR1 SNHLY and CDR2 FYNNEI. The V gene end was trimmed by 5 bases and the J gene end by 10 bases; junction bases not matched to a gene: 5. CDR3 length equals 12 residues. CDR3 DNA: TGTGCCAGCAGTACATTAGCGGGGTCGCAGTATTTT. It is translated as CASSTLAGSQYF.

V is TRBV27 and J is TRBJ2-2; D is perhaps TRBD2 (6 bases). Germline loops: CDR1 MNHEY, CDR2 SMNVEV (reference sequence). This CDR3 has 17 amino acids. V lost 8 bases and J 4 bases, leaving 23 bases between the germline ends. This CDR3 is CASRPPRGDRVTGELFF. The DNA for the CDR3 is TGTGCCAGCCGACCCCCCCGCGGGGACCGCGTCACCGGGGAGCTGTTTTTT.

The chain is built from TRBV6-5 and TRBJ1-6; the D gene is possibly TRBD1 (5 bases). The CDR3 has 15 residues. Germline CDR1 is MNHEY and CDR2 is SVGAGI. V was cut by 7 bases and J by 9 bases, with 19 bases left in between. CDR3 region: CASNGGTGSLSPLHF. The DNA for the CDR3 is TGTGCCAGCAATGGAGGGACGGGTTCCCTTTCACCCCTCCACTTT.

The gene calls are TRBV14 and TRBJ1-3, with D unresolved. Germline lookup yields CDR1 SGHDN and CDR2 FVKESK. This CDR3 comprises 14 residues. With 4 bases removed from V and 2 bases from J, the gap between germline ends came to 9 bases. In nucleotides, the CDR3 is TGTGCCAGCAGCCGACTCGGGACTGGAAACACCATATATTTT. Amino acid sequence: CASSRLGTGNTIYF.

The chain employs TRBV4-3 and TRBJ2-6; no clear D gene. V was shortened by 2 bases and J by 0 bases, with 8 bases between the two germline ends. Per the germline V gene, CDR1 is LGHNA and CDR2 is YSLEER. The CDR3 extends over 16 amino acids. CDR3 sequence: CASSQNSYSGANVLTF. CDR3 nucleotide sequence: TGCGCCAGCAGCCAAAACTCATACTCTGGGGCCAACGTCCTGACTTTC.

The chain employs TRBV5-3 and TRBJ2-3; tentative D call: TRBD1 (6 bases). TRBV5-3 is an ORF, and what it does is uncertain. The germline V and J ends were trimmed by 7 bases and 4 bases, with 16 bases remaining between them. This CDR3 contains 14 residues. The CDR3 reads CARRHRDAADTQYF. The CDR3 DNA is TGTGCCAGACGACACAGGGACGCGGCAGATACGCAGTATTTT.

The V gene is TRBV6-2 or TRBV6-3, the J gene TRBJ1-1; the match to TRBD1 covers 10 bases. Germline CDR1 and CDR2: MNHEY and SVGEGT. This CDR3 is built from 16 residues. After removal of 0 bases from V and 3 bases from J, the junction contained 4 bases not matched to a gene. CDR3 protein: CASSYSRGQGYTEAFF. DNA of the CDR3: TGTGCCAGCAGTTACTCGAGGGGACAGGGGTACACTGAAGCTTTCTTT.

The chain joins TRBV6-5 to TRBJ2-7; 10 bases line up with TRBD2. V dropped 0 bases and J dropped 6; count of bases not matched to a gene: 8. Per the germline V gene, CDR1 is MNHEY and CDR2 is SVGAGI. CDR3 length: 16 residues. CDR3 sequence: CASSYSIGSGGSEQYF. CDR3 sequence (DNA): TGTGCCAGCAGTTACTCGATCGGTAGCGGGGGGTCCGAGCAGTACTTC.